This is a list of T cell receptor beta chains from one sample in a study of a mutant IDH1 vaccine in newly diagnosed glioma. Here immunoSEQ multiplex PCR was the method, and the copy in TCRdb shows in-frame clones only, minus some. Of 50,000 to 70,000 clones in the sample, about 90% were seen once. No antigens are known for them. The source was PBMCs, collected from a glioma patient whose treatment included an IDH1 peptide vaccine. The receptors were sampled from a middle-aged man with glioma. The CDR3 runs from the conserved cysteine through the conserved F or W. Fields, in order: clone size, D gene, V gene, J gene, CDR3 DNA, CDR3 protein. A D gene is named only where the DNA matches it firmly. Expanded clones get a size class; other rows say once, few or many, or leave the size out.

-,-,TRBV14,TRBJ2-5,TGTGCCAGCAGCCAGGGGTTTCGCCAAGAGACCCAGTACTTC,CASSQGFRQETQYF
-,-,TRBV11-3,TRBJ2-2,TGTGCCAGCAGCTTTGGGGGAAGTAGCTGGGAGCTGTTTTTT,CASSFGGSSWELFF
once,-,TRBV5-8,TRBJ2-3,TGTGCCAGCAGCCAAACGGGGTTCTCGGCAGATACGCAGTATTTT,CASSQTGFSADTQYF
once,-,TRBV9,TRBJ1-2,TGTGCCAGCAGCTCGGGACGGGACCGTATCTACTATGGCTACACCTTC,CASSSGRDRIYYGYTF
once,-,TRBV2,TRBJ1-5,TGTGCCAGCAGCGTGGGGAAGGGCGGCAGCAATCAGCCCCAGCATTTT,CASSVGKGGSNQPQHF
-,-,TRBV7-2,TRBJ2-5,TGTGCCAGCAGCGGGTTCACCCAGTACTTC,CASSGFTQYF
-,-,TRBV5-4,TRBJ2-3,TGTGCCAGCAGTTCAGAAACGGCGCGTGATACGCAGTATTTT,CASSSETARDTQYF
-,TRBD2,TRBV25-1,TRBJ2-7,TGTGCCAGCAGGAGGACTAGCGACTCCTACGAGCAGTACTTC,CASRRTSDSYEQYF
-,-,TRBV7-9,TRBJ2-1,TGTGCCAGCAGCCCTCGACAGTTTGAAGACAATGAGCAGTTCTTC,CASSPRQFEDNEQFF
-,-,TRBV7-9,TRBJ2-2,TGTGCCACCGAGGGGGGGGGAGAGAACGTCAACACCGGGGAGCTGTTTTTT,CATEGGGENVNTGELFF
-,-,TRBV5-6,TRBJ1-1,TGTGCCAGCAGCTCCGACAGGAGGTCTGAAGCTTTCTTT,CASSSDRRSEAFF
-,-,TRBV27,TRBJ2-3,TGTGCCAGCAGTTTAGGGCGGGCTAGCACAGATACGCAGTATTTT,CASSLGRASTDTQYF
-,-,TRBV10-3,TRBJ2-4,TGTGCCATCAGTGGGGGCCCTATGAGGGGAAACATTCAGTACTTC,CAISGGPMRGNIQYF
-,TRBD1,TRBV5-1,TRBJ2-7,TGCGCCAGCAGCTTGGGGACAGGGGGCTTGCACGAGCAGTACTTC,CASSLGTGGLHEQYF
-,-,TRBV6-4,TRBJ2-7,TGTGCCAGCAGTCACTACGAGCAGTACTTC,CASSHYEQYF
-,TRBD2,TRBV27,TRBJ2-3,TGTGCCAGCAGTTCGGCGGGAGGCCTTAGCACAGATACGCAGTATTTT,CASSSAGGLSTDTQYF
once,-,TRBV5-1,TRBJ2-1,TGCGCCAGCAGCTTGGACAGGGTAGACAATGAGCAGTTCTTC,CASSLDRVDNEQFF
-,-,TRBV6-5,TRBJ2-2,TGTGCCACCCGGGACTCTAACACCGGGGAGCTGTTTTTT,CATRDSNTGELFF
-,TRBD1,TRBV7-2,TRBJ1-2,TGTGCCAGCAGCCACGACAGGGGATATGGCTACACCTTC,CASSHDRGYGYTF
-,-,TRBV7-6,TRBJ2-7,TGTGCCAGCAGCTTAGCGGGAGTCTACGAGCAGTACTTC,CASSLAGVYEQYF
-,-,TRBV9,TRBJ2-7,TGTGCCAGCAGCGTAGATCCCCAGGGCTATGATCCGTACTTC,CASSVDPQGYDPYF
-,-,TRBV20-1,TRBJ2-7,TGCAGTGCTAGAGAAGTTGCCGAGCAGTACTTC,CSAREVAEQYF
once,-,TRBV5-1,TRBJ2-2,TGCGCCAGCAGCATCCAAGGGCAGGAGAACACCGGGGAGCTGTTTTTT,CASSIQGQENTGELFF
-,-,TRBV12-5,TRBJ1-1,TGTGCTAGTGGCCAACTAGACAGGCCAACGTTGAACACTGAAGCTTTCTTT,CASGQLDRPTLNTEAFF
-,TRBD1,TRBV5-1,TRBJ2-7,TGCGCCAGCAGCCCAGGACAGGGCGTCTACGAGCAGTACTTC,CASSPGQGVYEQYF
once,-,TRBV19,TRBJ1-2,TGTGCCAGTACCCCCGGGCAGGGTTTTGGCTACACCTTC,CASTPGQGFGYTF
-,-,TRBV15,TRBJ1-1,TGTGCCACCAGCAGAGAGGAGGGTCTCATGAACACTGAAGCTTTCTTT,CATSREEGLMNTEAFF
-,-,TRBV9,TRBJ1-3,TGTGCCAGCAGAGGGGTGGCTGGAAACACCATATATTTT,CASRGVAGNTIYF
-,-,TRBV7-9,TRBJ1-3,TGTGCCAGCAGCCTTCCTGGAAACACCATATATTTT,CASSLPGNTIYF
-,-,TRBV11-2,TRBJ2-2,TGTGCCAGCAGCTTAGTCGGAAATAGGTGGGGCACCGGGGAGCTGTTTTTT,CASSLVGNRWGTGELFF
once,-,TRBV4-2,TRBJ1-1,TGTGCCAGCATACAAGCACTGGGGGAGGGAAAGAACACTGAAGCTTTCTTT,CASIQALGEGKNTEAFF
-,-,TRBV18,TRBJ2-1,TGTGCCAGCTCACCACCGGGGGATTCCTACAATGAGCAGTTCTTC,CASSPPGDSYNEQFF
-,TRBD2,TRBV18,TRBJ2-7,TGTGCCAGCTCACCTCCCGTGAGCGGGACCCCCGAGCAGTACTTC,CASSPPVSGTPEQYF
-,TRBD1,TRBV2,TRBJ1-5,TGTGCCAGCAACCCGGACAGGGAGGATCAGCCCCAGCATTTT,CASNPDREDQPQHF
-,TRBD2,TRBV4-2,TRBJ2-7,TGTGCCAGCAGCCAAGACCCATCTTGGGGGGGAGGGATGTACGAGCAGTACTTC,CASSQDPSWGGGMYEQYF
-,-,TRBV5-1,TRBJ1-5,TGCGCCAGCAGCTTACAACCCGACACAGGCAATCAGCCCCAGCATTTT,CASSLQPDTGNQPQHF
-,TRBD2,TRBV7-2,TRBJ2-7,TGTGCCAGCAGCTTCCCGGCGGGAGAAGGGCGGCGGGAGCAGTACTTC,CASSFPAGEGRREQYF
-,-,TRBV13,TRBJ2-2,TGTGCCAGCAGCTTTACCACCGGGGAGCTGTTTTTT,CASSFTTGELFF
-,TRBD1,TRBV27,TRBJ2-7,TGTGCCAGCAGTTCCGGGACAGCCCTATCCTACGAGCAGTACTTC,CASSSGTALSYEQYF
once,-,TRBV6-1,TRBJ1-1,TGTGCCAGCAGTACCGAGGGTTTGGTGAACACTGAAGCTTTCTTT,CASSTEGLVNTEAFF
-,TRBD2,TRBV6-5,TRBJ2-1,TGTGCCAGCAGACTAGCGGGAGTAGGCTACAATGAGCAGTTCTTC,CASRLAGVGYNEQFF